Detailed here is one TCR beta chain. Its specificity is not known. Within the sample, other DNA sequences also encode this same CDR3. These data originate in a study of shared clonotypes between healthy human individuals. Overall study findings and caveats: Relative to their counterparts shared across all four donors, non-shared clonotypes exhibited diminished generation probabilities.

Assay runs were performed at deep level. Profiled with immunoSEQ multiplex PCR; TCRdb holds only in-frame clones, not every one. The data contain approximately 2.3 million clones, 85% to 95% of them seen just once; the ten biggest clones take up 0.39%. The germline V gene has CDR1 MDHEN and CDR2 SYDVKM. The CDR3 sequence is 13 residues long. The V gene lost 7 bases and the J gene lost 0 bases, with 7 bases spanning the gap. The sequenced material came from naive CD4+ T cells from PBMCs. Subset of the sample: CD45RA+ positively selected. This rearrangement joins TRBV28 to TRBJ1-5; D call uncertain. The clonotype originates from a man younger than 35 in good health. Some clones in this sample may be carry-over from other donors' samples. The CDR3 sequence: CASTLNSNQPQHF. The CDR3 DNA reads TGTGCCAGCACCCTAAATAGCAATCAGCCCCAGCATTTT.